This is a list of T cell receptor beta chains from one sample in a study of identical twins. TCRdb recomputed calls from the 5' RACE reads with MiXCR, one row per CDR3 protein. The sample carries roughly 470,000 distinct CDR3 sequences, around 15% recorded once. These sequences were also reported in another study, on yellow fever vaccine responses in identical twins.

Material for sequencing was CD4+ T cells sorted from blood. All receptors derive from a woman between 18 and 29 years old in good health. The CDR3 runs from the conserved cysteine through the conserved F or W. Fields, in order: CDR3 protein, CDR3 DNA, V gene, clone size, J gene, D gene. D genes are given only for firm matches. Some rows mark clone size as missing; the rest say once, few, many or name a class of expanded clone.

CDR3: CASSSVTGELFF
DNA: TGTGCCAGCAGTTCAGTTACCGGGGAGCTGTTTTTT
V: TRBV12-3/TRBV12-4
size: few
J: TRBJ2-2
D: NA

CDR3: CASSVGTSGTDTQYF
DNA: TGTGCCAGCAGTGTAGGGACTAGCGGCACAGATACGCAGTATTTT
V: TRBV25-1
size: NA
J: TRBJ2-3
D: TRBD2

CDR3: CASSRGQGKYEQYF
DNA: TGTGCCAGCAGTCGAGGACAGGGGAAATACGAGCAGTACTTC
V: TRBV6-1
size: NA
J: TRBJ2-7
D: TRBD1

CDR3: CASSTPRASGWGLSTDTQYF
DNA: TGTGCCAGCAGTACCCCTCGGGCTAGCGGGTGGGGTTTGAGCACAGATACGCAGTATTTT
V: TRBV12-3/TRBV12-4
size: NA
J: TRBJ2-3
D: TRBD2

CDR3: CASSRGDRGIQETQYF
DNA: TGTGCCAGCAGCAGAGGGGACAGGGGGATCCAAGAGACCCAGTACTTC
V: TRBV7-2
size: NA
J: TRBJ2-5
D: TRBD1

CDR3: CASSYRRDTEAFF
DNA: TGTGCCAGCAGTTATAGGAGGGACACTGAAGCTTTCTTT
V: TRBV7-9
size: few
J: TRBJ1-1
D: NA

CDR3: CSASRLARNEQFF
DNA: TGCAGTGCTAGTCGGCTAGCGAGGAATGAGCAGTTCTTC
V: TRBV20-1
size: many
J: TRBJ2-1
D: NA

CDR3: CASSQAGQRAEAFF
DNA: TGCGCCAGCAGCCAAGCGGGACAGAGAGCTGAAGCTTTCTTT
V: TRBV4-3
size: NA
J: TRBJ1-1
D: TRBD1

CDR3: CASSLVSTRNTQYF
DNA: TGTGCCAGCAGCTTAGTTTCAACTAGGAATACGCAGTATTTT
V: TRBV11-1
size: NA
J: TRBJ2-3
D: NA

CDR3: CATQETGNYEQYF
DNA: TGTGCCACCCAAGAGACAGGGAACTACGAGCAGTACTTC
V: TRBV15
size: few
J: TRBJ2-7
D: TRBD1

CDR3: CASSQSGLAPQETQYF
DNA: TGTGCCAGCAGCCAGAGTGGACTAGCCCCCCAAGAGACCCAGTACTTC
V: TRBV3-1
size: few
J: TRBJ2-5
D: TRBD2